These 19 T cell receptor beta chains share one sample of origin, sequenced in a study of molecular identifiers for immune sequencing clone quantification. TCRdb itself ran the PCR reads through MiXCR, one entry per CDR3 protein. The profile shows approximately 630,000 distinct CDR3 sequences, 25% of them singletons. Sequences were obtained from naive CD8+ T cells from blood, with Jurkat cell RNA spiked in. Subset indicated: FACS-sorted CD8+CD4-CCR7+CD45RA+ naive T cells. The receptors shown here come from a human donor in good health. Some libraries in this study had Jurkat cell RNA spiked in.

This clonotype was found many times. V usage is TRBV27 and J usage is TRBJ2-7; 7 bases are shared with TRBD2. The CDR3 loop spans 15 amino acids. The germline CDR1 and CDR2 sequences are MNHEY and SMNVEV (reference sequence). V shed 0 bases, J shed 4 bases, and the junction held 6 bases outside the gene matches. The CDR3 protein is CASSLSGGRWYEQYF. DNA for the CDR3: TGTGCCAGCAGTTTATCGGGAGGGCGGTGGTACGAGCAGTACTTC.

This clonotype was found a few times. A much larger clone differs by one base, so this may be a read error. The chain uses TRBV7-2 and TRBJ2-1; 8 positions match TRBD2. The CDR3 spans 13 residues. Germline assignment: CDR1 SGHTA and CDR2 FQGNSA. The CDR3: CASSLGTSNERFF. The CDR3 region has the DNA TGTGCCAGCAGCTTAGGGACTAGCAATGAGCGGTTCTTC.

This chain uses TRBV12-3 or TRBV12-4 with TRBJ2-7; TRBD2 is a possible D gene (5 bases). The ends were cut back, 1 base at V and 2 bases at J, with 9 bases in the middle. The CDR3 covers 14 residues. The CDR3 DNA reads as TGTGCCAGCAGTTTAGTGGGGAGTACCTACGAGCAGTACTTC. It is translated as CASSLVGSTYEQYF.

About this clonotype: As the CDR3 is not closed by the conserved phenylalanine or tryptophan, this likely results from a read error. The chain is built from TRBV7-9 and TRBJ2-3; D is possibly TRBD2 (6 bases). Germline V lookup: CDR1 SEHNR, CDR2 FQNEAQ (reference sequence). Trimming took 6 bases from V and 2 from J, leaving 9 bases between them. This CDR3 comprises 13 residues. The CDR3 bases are TGTGCCAGCAGGGGAGGTCTCACAGATACGCAGTATCTT. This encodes CASRGGLTDTQYL.

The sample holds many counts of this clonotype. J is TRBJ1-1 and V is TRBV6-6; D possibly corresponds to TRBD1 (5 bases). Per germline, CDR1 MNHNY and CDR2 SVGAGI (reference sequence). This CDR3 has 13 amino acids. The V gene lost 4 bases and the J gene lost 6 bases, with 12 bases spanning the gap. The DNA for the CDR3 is TGTGCCAGCAGTTTCTCCGGGGCGGCTGAAGCTTTCTTT. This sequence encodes CASSFSGAAEAFF.

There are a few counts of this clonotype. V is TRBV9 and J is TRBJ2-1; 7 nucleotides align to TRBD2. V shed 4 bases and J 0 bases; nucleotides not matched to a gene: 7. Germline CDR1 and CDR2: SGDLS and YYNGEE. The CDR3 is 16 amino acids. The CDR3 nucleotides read TGTGCCAGCAGCCCCCAGACTAGCAGCTCCTACAATGAGCAGTTCTTC. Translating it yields CASSPQTSSSYNEQFF.

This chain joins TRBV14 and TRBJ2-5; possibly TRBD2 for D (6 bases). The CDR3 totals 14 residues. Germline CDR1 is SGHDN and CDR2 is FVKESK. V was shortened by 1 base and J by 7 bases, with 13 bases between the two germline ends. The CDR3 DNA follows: TGTGCCAGCAGCCAAGCCGGGATGGAGGGGACCCAGTACTTC. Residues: CASSQAGMEGTQYF.

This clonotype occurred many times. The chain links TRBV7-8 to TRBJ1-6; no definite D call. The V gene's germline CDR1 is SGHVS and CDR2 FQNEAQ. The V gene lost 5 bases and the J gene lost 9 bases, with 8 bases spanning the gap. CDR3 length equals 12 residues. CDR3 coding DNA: TGTGCCAGCAGCCCAATGGGTTCACCCCTCCACTTT. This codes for CASSPMGSPLHF.

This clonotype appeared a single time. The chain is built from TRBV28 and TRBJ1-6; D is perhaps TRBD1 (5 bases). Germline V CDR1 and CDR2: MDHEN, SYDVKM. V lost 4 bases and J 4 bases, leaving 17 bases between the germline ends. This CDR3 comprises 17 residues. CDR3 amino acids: CASSSVRGRQYNSPLHF. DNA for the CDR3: TGTGCCAGCAGTTCCGTAAGGGGCAGGCAGTATAATTCACCCCTCCACTTT.

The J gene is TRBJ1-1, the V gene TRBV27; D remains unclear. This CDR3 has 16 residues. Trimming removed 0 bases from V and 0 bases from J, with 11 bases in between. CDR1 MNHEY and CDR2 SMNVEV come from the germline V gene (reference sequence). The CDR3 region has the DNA TGTGCCAGCAGTTTATCTGAGAGGGTGCTGAACACTGAAGCTTTCTTT. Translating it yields CASSLSERVLNTEAFF.

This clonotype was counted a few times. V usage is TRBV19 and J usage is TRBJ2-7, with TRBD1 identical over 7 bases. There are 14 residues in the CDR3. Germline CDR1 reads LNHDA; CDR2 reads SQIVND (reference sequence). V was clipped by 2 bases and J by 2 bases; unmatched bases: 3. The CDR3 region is CASSISTGPYEQYF. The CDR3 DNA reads TGTGCCAGTAGTATATCGACAGGGCCCTACGAGCAGTACTTC.

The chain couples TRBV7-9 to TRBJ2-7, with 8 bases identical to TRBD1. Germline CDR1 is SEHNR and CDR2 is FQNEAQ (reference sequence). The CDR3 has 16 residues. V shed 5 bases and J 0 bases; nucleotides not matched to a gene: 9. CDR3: CASSTRTGFDSYEQYF. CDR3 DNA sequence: TGTGCCAGCAGCACCCGGACAGGGTTCGACTCCTACGAGCAGTACTTC. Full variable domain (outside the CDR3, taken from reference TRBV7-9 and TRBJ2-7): DTGVSQNPRHKITKRGQNVTFRCDPISEHNRLYWYRQTLGQGPEFLTYFQNEAQLEKSRLLSDRFSAERPKGSFSTLEIQRTEQGDSAMYLCASSTRTGFDSYEQYFGPGTRLTVT.

CDR3 loop: CASNEGQFWTQYF. The CDR3 nucleotides are TGTGCCAGCAACGAGGGGCAGTTCTGGACCCAGTACTTC. The J gene is TRBJ2-5, the V gene TRBV2; either TRBD1 or TRBD2 may fit D (5 bases each). V lost 7 bases to trimming and J lost 7 bases, with 16 bases between them. CDR1 is SNHLY and CDR2 is FYNNEI in the germline V gene. CDR3 length: 13 amino acids.

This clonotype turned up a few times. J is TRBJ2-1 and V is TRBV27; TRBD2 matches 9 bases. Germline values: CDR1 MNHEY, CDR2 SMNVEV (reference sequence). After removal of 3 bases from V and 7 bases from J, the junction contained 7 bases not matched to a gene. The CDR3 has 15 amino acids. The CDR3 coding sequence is TGTGCCAGCAGTTTCGGAGCGGGGGGTGCGAATGAGCAGTTCTTC. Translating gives CASSFGAGGANEQFF.

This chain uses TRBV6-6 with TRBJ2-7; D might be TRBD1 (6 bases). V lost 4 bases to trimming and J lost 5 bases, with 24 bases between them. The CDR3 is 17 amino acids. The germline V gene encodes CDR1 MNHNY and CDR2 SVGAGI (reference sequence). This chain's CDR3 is CASSSLPISGQTNEQYF. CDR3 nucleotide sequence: TGTGCCAGCAGTTCCTTACCTATATCCGGACAGACCAACGAGCAGTACTTC.

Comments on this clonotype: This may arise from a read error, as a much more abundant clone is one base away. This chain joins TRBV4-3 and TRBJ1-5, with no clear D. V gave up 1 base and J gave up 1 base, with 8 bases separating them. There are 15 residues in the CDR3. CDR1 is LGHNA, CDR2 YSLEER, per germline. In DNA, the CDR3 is TGCGCCAGCAGCCAAGTTATGGGGAGCAATCAGCCCCAGCATTTT. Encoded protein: CASSQVMGSNQPQHF.

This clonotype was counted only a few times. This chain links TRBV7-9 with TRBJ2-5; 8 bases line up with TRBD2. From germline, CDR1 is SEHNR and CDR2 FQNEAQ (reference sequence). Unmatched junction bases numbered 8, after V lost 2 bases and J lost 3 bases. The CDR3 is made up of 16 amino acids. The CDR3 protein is CASSLSLAGLEETQYF. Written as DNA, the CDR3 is TGTGCCAGCAGCTTAAGTCTCGCGGGACTAGAAGAGACCCAGTACTTC.

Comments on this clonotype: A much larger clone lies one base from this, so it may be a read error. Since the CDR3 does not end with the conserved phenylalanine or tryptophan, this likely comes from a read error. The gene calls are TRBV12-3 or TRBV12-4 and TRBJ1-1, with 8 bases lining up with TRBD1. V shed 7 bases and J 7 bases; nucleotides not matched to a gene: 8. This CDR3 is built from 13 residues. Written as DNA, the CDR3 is TGTGCCAGCATACTACAGGGGGGGATTGAAGCTTTCTCT. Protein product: CASILQGGIEAFS.

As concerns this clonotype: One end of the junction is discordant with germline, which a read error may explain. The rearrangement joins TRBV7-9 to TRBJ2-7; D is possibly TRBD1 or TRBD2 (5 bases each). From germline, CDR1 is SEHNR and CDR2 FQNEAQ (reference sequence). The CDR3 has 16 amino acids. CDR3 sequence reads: CASSSHPWDGSYEQSF. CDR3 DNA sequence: TGTGCCAGCAGCTCCCACCCCTGGGACGGGTCCTACGAGCAGTCCTTC.